The entry below describes one TCR beta chain. This clonotype was seen ten or more times. Its recognized antigen is unknown. Base qualities are not at hand, and no much larger clone is one base apart. The data are from a study of response to subunit inactivated influenza vaccine listed by TCRdb under 2018. Background on the whole study: Deep quantitative profiling of the T cell receptor repertoire was used in the study to follow responses to a trivalent subunit inactivated influenza vaccine.

Receptors were amplified or captured by RT-PCR. Sequencing instrument: Illumina HiSeq 2500. TCRdb passed the public sequencing reads through fastp at Q25 and MiXCR, retaining productive beta sequences. A single entry per CDR3 protein holds the most common genes and DNA from its merged rows. Across this sample there are about 800,000 distinct CDR3 sequences, with 21% seen only once. Clones ranked in the top ten supply roughly a tenth of the sample. The germline V gene encodes CDR1 SGHRS and CDR2 YFSETQ. V is cut by 2 bases and J by 3 bases, and the space between the germline ends is 12 bases. The CDR3 measures 14 amino acids from cysteine to phenylalanine. Only the CDR3 DNA stays, 42 bases, in frame from base 1. Results and caveats for the whole study, not just this receptor: It was suggested by the authors that each seasonal influenza vaccination may recruit only a limited number of new T cells.

The chain is encoded by TRBV5-1 joined to TRBJ2-7; the D gene is possibly TRBD2, with 5 bases matching. The source material was PBMCs from blood, sampled 5 to 6 days after vaccination. This TCR was recovered from a man aged 50 to 59 who received an inactivated influenza vaccine. Donor details come from another sample of the same person, matched by shared clones. The CDR3 protein is CASSLTSAGYEQYF. Read as DNA, the sequence is TGCGCCAGCAGCTTAACTAGTGCCGGCTACGAGCAGTACTTC.